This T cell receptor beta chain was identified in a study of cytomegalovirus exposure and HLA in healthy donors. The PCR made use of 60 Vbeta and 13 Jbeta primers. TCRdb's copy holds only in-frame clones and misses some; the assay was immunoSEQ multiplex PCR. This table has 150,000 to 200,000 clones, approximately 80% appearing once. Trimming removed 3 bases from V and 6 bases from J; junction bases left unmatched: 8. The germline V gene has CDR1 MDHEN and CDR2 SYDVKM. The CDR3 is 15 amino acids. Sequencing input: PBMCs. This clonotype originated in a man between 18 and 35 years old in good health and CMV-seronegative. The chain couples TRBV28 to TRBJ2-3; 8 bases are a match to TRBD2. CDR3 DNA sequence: TGTGCCAGCAGTTTGGGCGGGGGGTTCGGCGATACGCAGTATTTT. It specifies CASSLGGGFGDTQYF. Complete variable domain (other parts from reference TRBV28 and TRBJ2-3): DVKVTQSSRYLVKRTGEKVFLECVQDMDHENMFWYRQDPGLGLRLIYFSYDVKMKEKGDIPEGYSVSREKKERFSLILESASTNQTSMYLCASSLGGGFGDTQYFGPGTRLTVL.